Below are 20 T cell receptor beta chains sequenced from a single sample in a study of T cells after yellow fever vaccination. From the 5' RACE reads, TCRdb called clonotypes with MiXCR, one entry per CDR3 protein. The sample yields 300,000 to 400,000 distinct CDR3 sequences, roughly 4% seen once. Material: PBMCs, obtained 5 days after the yellow fever booster vaccination. All receptors derive from a man between 18 and 29 years old who received the YFV17D yellow fever vaccine.

This clonotype turned up a few times. The chain carries TRBV18 and TRBJ1-5, with 9 bases fitting TRBD1. The CDR3 consists of 15 residues. The V gene's germline CDR1 is KGHSH and CDR2 LQKENI. V trimming: 5 bases; J trimming: 3 bases; junction bases outside the gene matches: 5. CDR3 protein: CASSWTGANNQPQHF. The CDR3 nucleotides are TGTGCCAGCTCATGGACAGGGGCGAACAATCAGCCCCAGCATTTT.

The chain recombines TRBV15 with TRBJ2-1; no clear D gene. V was pared by 5 bases and J by 4 bases, with 15 bases between. The CDR3 contains 15 residues. The V gene's germline CDR1 is LNHNV and CDR2 YYDKDF (reference sequence). The CDR3 is CATSRGLPTYNEQFF. CDR3 DNA: TGTGCCACCAGCCGAGGTCTGCCGACATACAATGAGCAGTTCTTC.

The chain combines TRBV7-9 with TRBJ1-2; perhaps TRBD1 as D (5 bases). Trimming removed 1 base at V and 3 bases at J, with 9 bases between. Per the germline V gene, CDR1 is SEHNR and CDR2 is FQNEAQ (reference sequence). The CDR3 sequence is 14 residues long. The DNA of the CDR3 is TGTGCCAGCAGCTTAGGGGTGGGGCACTATGGCTACACCTTC. Translation gives CASSLGVGHYGYTF.

This clonotype appeared many times. V and J are TRBV19 and TRBJ2-1; D tentatively fits TRBD1 or TRBD2 (6 bases each). CDR3 length: 15 amino acids. Germline values: CDR1 LNHDA, CDR2 SQIVND (reference sequence). Trimming pared 3 bases from V and 2 bases from J, leaving 11 bases between. CDR3 in DNA: TGTGCCAGTAGTATTGAGGGGGGCGCCTACAATGAGCAGTTCTTC. As protein: CASSIEGGAYNEQFF.

This clonotype occurred many times. This sequence joins TRBV20-1 and TRBJ1-1, with D maybe TRBD1 (6 bases). The germline V and J ends were trimmed by 0 bases and 4 bases, with 9 bases remaining between them. CDR1 and CDR2 (germline): DFQATT, SNEGSKA (reference sequence). The CDR3 loop spans 13 amino acids. CDR3 in amino acids: CSAREGAGTEAFF. The CDR3 DNA is TGCAGTGCTAGAGAGGGGGCGGGCACTGAAGCTTTCTTT.

In its sample, this clonotype was seen many times. The DNA for the CDR3 is TGTGCCAGCACCGGGGCCCCGGGCCGCCACGAGCAGTACGTC. It codes for CASTGAPGRHEQYV. The chain joins TRBV12-3 or TRBV12-4 to TRBJ2-7; either TRBD1 or TRBD2 may fit D (5 bases each). Trimming removed 7 bases from V and 5 bases from J, with 18 bases in between. The CDR3 sequence is 14 residues long.

This rearrangement joins TRBV9 to TRBJ1-2, with TRBD1 matching over 8 bases. The CDR3 runs 16 residues. Per germline, CDR1 SGDLS and CDR2 YYNGEE. V gave up 2 bases and J gave up 11 bases; unmatched junction bases: 17. CDR3 bases: TGTGCCAGCAGCGTTTCCTTCGGACAGGGTCAATCCCGATACACCTTC. The encoded protein is CASSVSFGQGQSRYTF.

V usage is TRBV4-3 and J usage is TRBJ2-1; 7 nucleotides line up with TRBD2. The germline CDR1 and CDR2 sequences are LGHNA and YSLEER. The ends lost 1 base at V and 10 bases at J; junction bases unmatched: 10. The CDR3 totals 15 residues. The CDR3 nucleotides read TGCGCCAGCAGCCAAGTTCAAGGGAGGGTTCGGGAGCAGTTCTTC. Amino acid sequence: CASSQVQGRVREQFF.

This clonotype was recorded at least ten times. CDR3 nucleotides: TGTGCCAGCAGCTTAGGAGGGGTCGGAAACACCATATATTTT. Translating it yields CASSLGGVGNTIYF. The chain has TRBV7-9 and TRBJ1-3; tentatively, D is TRBD1 (5 bases). Trimming stripped 1 base from V and 4 bases from J, with 8 bases between. Germline V gene sequence: CDR1 SEHNR, CDR2 FQNEAQ (reference sequence). This CDR3 spans 14 amino acids.

The chain combines TRBV7-8 with TRBJ2-5; D gene uncertain. CDR1 SGHVS and CDR2 FQNEAQ come from the germline V gene. The CDR3 loop spans 14 amino acids. V dropped 1 base and J dropped 3 bases, with 9 bases sitting between them. Written as DNA, the CDR3 is TGTGCCAGCAGCTTAGAGGCGGAAAAAGAGACCCAGTACTTC. The encoded protein is CASSLEAEKETQYF.

There are a few counts of this clonotype. The V gene is TRBV28, the J gene TRBJ2-7; D might be TRBD1 or TRBD2, each matching 5 bases. CDR1 MDHEN and CDR2 SYDVKM come from the germline V gene. The CDR3 has 16 residues. Trimming removed 3 bases from V and 1 base from J, with 16 bases in between. The CDR3 is CASSFRGRGRSYEQYV. For the CDR3, the DNA is TGTGCCAGCAGTTTTAGGGGTCGGGGCCGATCCTACGAGCAGTACGTC.

Ten or more counts support this clonotype. The CDR3: CASSETGGPRETQYF. The CDR3 DNA follows: TGTGCCAGCAGTGAGACTGGGGGCCCCCGAGAGACCCAGTACTTC. The chain recombines TRBV25-1 with TRBJ2-5, with a weak D call TRBD1 (6 bases). Per the germline V gene, CDR1 is MGHDK and CDR2 is SYGVNS. The germline V and J ends were trimmed by 3 bases and 4 bases, with 15 bases remaining between them. There are 15 residues in the CDR3.

This clonotype showed up many times. This rearrangement joins TRBV7-8 to TRBJ2-7; perhaps TRBD1 as D (6 bases). CDR1 is SGHVS, CDR2 FQNEAQ, per germline. The length of the CDR3 is 13 residues. Trimming pared 5 bases from V and 3 bases from J, leaving 11 bases between. CDR3 sequence (DNA): TGTGCCAGCAGCCTGGACAGCCTCTACGAGCAGTACGTC. It encodes CASSLDSLYEQYV.

The V call is TRBV7-2, the J call TRBJ1-2; the D is unclear. Germline V gene data show CDR1 as SGHTA and CDR2 as FQGNSA. This CDR3 has 13 amino acids. V was trimmed by 4 bases and J by 3 bases, leaving 9 bases between them. The CDR3 nucleotides read TGTGCCAGCAGCTCGAGGCTAGACTATGGCTACACCTTC. Amino acid sequence: CASSSRLDYGYTF.

About this clonotype itself: One junction end disagrees with the germline gene, perhaps due to a read error. This chain joins TRBV7-8 and TRBJ2-1, with TRBD2 as a possible D gene (5 bases). Per the germline V gene, CDR1 is SGHVS and CDR2 is FQNEAQ. The CDR3 is 14 residues long. The CDR3 is CASGLEGMNNEQFF. The CDR3 nucleotides read TGTGCCAGCGGCTTAGAGGGTATGAACAATGAGCAGTTCTTC.

The V gene is TRBV6-5, the J gene TRBJ2-6; no definite D call. Trimming took off 6 bases at V and 4 bases at J, with 7 bases between the two ends. Germline CDR1 reads MNHEY; CDR2 reads SVGAGI. The CDR3 totals 13 residues. DNA for the CDR3: TGTGCCAGCAGAACGCCAGGGGCCAACGTCCTGACTTTC. Translating it yields CASRTPGANVLTF.

This clonotype occurred a few times. It is unclear where the CDR3 begins or ends on the DNA, so no DNA is shown, and the CDR3 is as TCRdb lists it. This rearrangement joins TRBV19 to TRBJ2-3; the D segment call TRBD1 is taken from the table without a DNA check. The length of the CDR3 is 18 amino acids, counting both ends. Germline values: CDR1 LNHDA, CDR2 SQIVND (reference sequence). CDR3 protein: CASTSGAIRDSRTDTQYF.

This clonotype showed up many times. The gene calls are TRBV15 and TRBJ1-4; perhaps TRBD1 as D (5 bases). The germline V gene has CDR1 LNHNV and CDR2 YYDKDF (reference sequence). Trimming removed 4 bases from V and 2 bases from J, with 11 bases in between. The CDR3 runs to 15 residues. The CDR3: CATSKGPGTNEKLFF. The CDR3 region has the DNA TGTGCCACCAGCAAGGGACCGGGGACTAATGAAAAACTGTTTTTT.

V gene TRBV5-4 combines with J gene TRBJ1-3; D gene ambiguous. Germline values: CDR1 SGHNT, CDR2 YYREEE (reference sequence). The CDR3 spans 14 residues. Trimming left V 2 bases short and J 0 bases short, with 6 bases between. This CDR3 is CASSFGVSGNTIYF. CDR3 bases: TGTGCCAGCAGCTTTGGAGTCTCTGGAAACACCATATATTTT.

This rearrangement joins TRBV27 to TRBJ1-2, with D unclear. The CDR3 is made up of 16 amino acids. V dropped 6 bases and J dropped 2 bases, with 19 bases sitting between them. Germline assignment: CDR1 MNHEY and CDR2 SMNVEV (reference sequence). The DNA of the CDR3 is TGTGCCAGCAGCGGTCTCCGCATCGGAGAGAACTATGGCTACACCTTC. Protein: CASSGLRIGENYGYTF.